This T cell receptor beta chain was recovered during a study of cytomegalovirus exposure and HLA in healthy donors. The overall study: An earlier analysis found 120 million or so unique TCR beta sequences from about 190 million T cells. Study-wide results and caveats: Prior analysis indicated that the majority of TCR beta V segments exhibited productivity approximately 87% or approximately 30% of the time.

Of note for this clone: Its antigen is as yet unknown.

Looked up from germline, CDR1 is LGHNT and CDR2 is FRNRAP. The V end lost 3 bases, the J end lost 1 base, and 11 bases lay between the germline ends. This CDR3 comprises 15 residues. The PCR made use of 60 Vbeta and 13 Jbeta primers. The table came from immunoSEQ multiplex PCR; TCRdb's copy has only in-frame clones and leaves some out. Here the sample table reports 150,000 to 200,000 clones. This sequence originates from a young woman in good health and CMV-seropositive. The sequencing sample was made of PBMCs. The V call is TRBV12-5, the J call TRBJ2-3, with a weak D call TRBD1 (6 bases). The CDR3 spells CASGFSPGGTDTQYF. CDR3 coding DNA: TGTGCTAGTGGTTTCTCCCCAGGGGGCACAGATACGCAGTATTTT.